This T cell receptor beta chain stems from a study of blood T cells in healthy people across ages (dated by TCRdb to the mid-2010s). About the study as a whole: In model experiments, template switching captured about one uniquely barcoded TCR beta cDNA molecule for every two T cells. To track age-related changes in TCR beta repertoire diversity, the study relied on deep sequencing normalized with unique cDNA molecular identifiers. The donors were divided into four age groups: young (average approximately 16 years), middle-aged (about 39), aged (about 61) and long-lived (82). Donors of different ages were randomly distributed across sequencing lanes to avoid experimental bias. For two donors (one aged 18 to 30 and one aged 80 or older), the study analyzed two additional independent replicas of 1 million unique cDNA reads from the same blood draw. Summary of the overall study and its limitations: Compared with the aged group, the long-lived group had more naive CD4+ T cells, fewer expanded clones and increased TCR diversity, a pattern suggesting age selection. Because donor CMV infection status was unknown, age-related changes in expanded clonotypes were potentially confounded. Observed TCR beta diversity per million T cells fell roughly linearly with age, and a significant reduction was already apparent by age approximately 40. Estimates of total diversity from one million sequenced T cells were regarded as lower bounds and underestimates. The percentage of naive T cells measured by flow cytometry correlated strongly with observed TCR beta diversity. Since profiling was done on bulk unsorted PBMCs, naive and antigen-experienced compartments could not be conclusively compared.

Concerning this clonotype itself: There is no known antigen for this receptor. No per-base quality is available; no much larger clone lies one base away.

Including cysteine and phenylalanine, the CDR3 has 13 amino acids. Only CDR3 DNA remains: 39 bases, in frame from the first base. V loses 7 bases, J loses 3 bases, and the germline ends lie 9 bases apart. CDR1 and CDR2 are read off the germline V gene as SGHTA and FQGNSA. Donors were a few dozen systemically healthy Caucasian individuals from Russia aged about 6 to 100 years. Each donor gave approximately 9.3 milliliters of peripheral blood, collected into EDTA-treated Vacutainer tubes. PBMCs were isolated by Ficoll-Paque density-gradient centrifugation, with at least 6.5 million obtained per sample. Trizol reagent was used to extract total RNA from the PBMCs, yielding at least 6 micrograms per sample. The percentages of naive CD45RAhigh/CD27high T cells were determined by flow cytometry on a PBMC aliquot from every donor. Receptors were amplified or captured by 5' RACE. TCRdb shows the sequencer as Illumina HiSeq 2500. The second PCR ran for roughly 6 to 11 cycles and used a J-beta primer mix along with a sample-barcoded 5' primer. A template-switch 5' adaptor carrying 12 random nucleotides introduced a unique molecular identifier onto each TCR beta cDNA molecule. Each sample yielded at least 2.5 million CDR3-containing paired-end reads. First-strand cDNA was synthesized from all RNA with the Mint cDNA synthesis kit, primed by a TRBC-specific oligonucleotide. After uracil-DNA glycosylase treatment, a first 18-cycle PCR used universal primers M1SS and BC2_uni_R on all cDNA. The paper's processing steps were these. Normalization of each sample was performed by random selection of 1 million high-quality reads, each carrying a distinct molecular identifier. Reads sharing molecular identifiers were discarded rather than binned into consensus sequences. CDR3 identification, clonotype clustering and error correction used MiTCR with a Q25 quality threshold and the strictest error-elimination algorithm. A nonparametric unseen species model with Euler transformation was used to estimate a lower bound on total TCR beta diversity. In TCRdb, the public reads were trimmed at Q25 with fastp and aligned with MiXCR, with productive beta chains retained. CDR3 protein duplicates are merged, each entry listing the most common genes and DNA. TCRdb, rather than the study authors, made the V and J calls. The sample data list about 1.7 million distinct CDR3 sequences, and over 25% of these were observed just once. The top ten constitute 7.7% of the sample.

The specimen was blood. The V and J segments used are TRBV7-2 and TRBJ1-4; TRBD1 is a weak D gene call, 6 bases matching. The origin of this receptor is a woman between 25 and 40 years old in good health. The CDR3: CASTNRANEKLFF. The DNA sequence is TGTGCCAGCACCAACAGGGCTAATGAAAAACTGTTTTTT.